This T cell receptor beta chain was sequenced in a study of CDR3 diversity in severe acne. Trimming pared 5 bases from V and 7 bases from J, leaving 12 bases between. Germline CDR1 and CDR2: SEHNR and FQNEAQ (reference sequence). The CDR3 spans 13 residues. This clonotype showed up just once. Using its own MiXCR run on the PCR reads, TCRdb lists one record per CDR3 protein. This sample has approximately 90,000 distinct CDR3 sequences, with approximately 49% found just once. Sequencing input: blood. The clonotype was recovered from a male donor with severe acne vulgaris. The chain employs TRBV7-9 and TRBJ1-5; weak D call: TRBD1 (6 bases). Here the CDR3 DNA reads TGTGCCAGCAGCCGCGGGGGCGGACAGCCCCAGCATTTT. Translating gives CASSRGGGQPQHF. Looking up the rest from reference TRBV7-9 and TRBJ1-5 gives the full variable domain: DTGVSQNPRHKITKRGQNVTFRCDPISEHNRLYWYRQTLGQGPEFLTYFQNEAQLEKSRLLSDRFSAERPKGSFSTLEIQRTEQGDSAMYLCASSRGGGQPQHFGDGTRLSIL.